This T cell receptor (beta chain) was obtained from a study of OX40 agonist ivuxolimab in advanced cancers. Study as a whole: Age averaged around 59 years (range roughly 23 to 79), and 70% to 85% were male.

A note on this clone: Its specificity is unknown.

The CDR3 is 14 amino acids. The V segment lost 0 bases and the J segment 8 bases; nucleotides outside the gene matches: 7. The V gene's germline CDR1 is SGHNT and CDR2 YYREEE (reference sequence). Whole-study findings and limits: The average count of expanded clones was higher among CD8+ T cells than among CD4+.

Here immunoSEQ multiplex PCR was the method, and the copy in TCRdb shows in-frame clones only, minus some. Of tens of thousands of clones in the sample, 70% to 80% were seen once. The V and J genes are TRBV5-4 and TRBJ1-2, with 7 positions matching TRBD1. The sequence came from an adult with an advanced solid tumor such as melanoma, head and neck, liver or kidney cancer. This material consisted of CD4+ or CD8+ T cells sorted from blood, taken in a trial of the OX40 agonist ivuxolimab. The CDR3: CASSLVTGYGGYTF. For the CDR3, the DNA is TGTGCCAGCAGCTTGGTGACAGGGTATGGCGGCTACACCTTC.